The 5 T cell receptor beta chains below were found in one sample sequenced in a study of T cell responses to AZD1222 COVID-19 vaccine. Libraries were prepared by immunoSEQ multiplex PCR; TCRdb keeps only in-frame clonotypes and omits some of them. The table lists more than 110,000 clones, 80% to 95% of them singletons. Material: peripheral blood, obtained 28 days after the second AZD1222 dose. These receptors all come from an adult who received the AZD1222 COVID-19 vaccine.

The chain recombines TRBV28 with TRBJ2-5; 14 positions agree with TRBD2. The germline gives CDR1 MDHEN, CDR2 SYDVKM. The J segment lost 5 bases and the V segment lost 2 bases, leaving 4 bases of the junction unmatched. The length of the CDR3 is 16 residues. In DNA, the CDR3 is TGTGCCAGCAGTTTACGGACTAGCGGGAGGCGTGAGACCCAGTACTTC. This gives the protein CASSLRTSGRRETQYF.

The chain carries TRBV19 and TRBJ1-5; perhaps TRBD1 as D (6 bases). The CDR3 totals 15 residues. Germline assignment: CDR1 LNHDA and CDR2 SQIVND (reference sequence). Trimming removed 3 bases from V and 3 bases from J, with 12 bases in between. Here the CDR3 DNA reads TGTGCCAGTAGTATCGCCACAGGGTCCAATCAGCCCCAGCATTTT. As protein: CASSIATGSNQPQHF.

This chain joins TRBV28 and TRBJ1-2; D possibly corresponds to TRBD1 (5 bases). Trimming removed 8 bases at V and 2 bases at J, with 15 bases between. This CDR3 has 14 amino acids. In germline, CDR1 is MDHEN, CDR2 SYDVKM. The CDR3 coding sequence is TGTGCCAGCTTTAGGGGCAGTACCAACTATGGCTACACCTTC. The encoded protein is CASFRGSTNYGYTF.

CDR3 sequence reads: CATAGRQALSNQPQHF. DNA of the CDR3: TGTGCCACCGCTGGAAGACAGGCCCTTAGCAATCAGCCCCAGCATTTT. V gene TRBV24-1 combines with J gene TRBJ1-5; D may be TRBD1 (6 bases). The CDR3 runs 16 residues. Trimming took off 9 bases at V and 0 bases at J, with 17 bases between the two ends. The germline V gene has CDR1 KGHDR and CDR2 SFDVKD.

This rearrangement joins TRBV7-2 to TRBJ1-5; possible D gene TRBD1, 5 bases. Germline V gene sequence: CDR1 SGHTA, CDR2 FQGNSA. V was trimmed by 1 base and J by 7 bases, leaving 11 bases between them. The CDR3 spans 14 residues. CDR3 loop: CASSLEGQAQPQHF. CDR3 in DNA: TGTGCCAGCAGCTTAGAGGGGCAGGCGCAGCCCCAGCATTTT.